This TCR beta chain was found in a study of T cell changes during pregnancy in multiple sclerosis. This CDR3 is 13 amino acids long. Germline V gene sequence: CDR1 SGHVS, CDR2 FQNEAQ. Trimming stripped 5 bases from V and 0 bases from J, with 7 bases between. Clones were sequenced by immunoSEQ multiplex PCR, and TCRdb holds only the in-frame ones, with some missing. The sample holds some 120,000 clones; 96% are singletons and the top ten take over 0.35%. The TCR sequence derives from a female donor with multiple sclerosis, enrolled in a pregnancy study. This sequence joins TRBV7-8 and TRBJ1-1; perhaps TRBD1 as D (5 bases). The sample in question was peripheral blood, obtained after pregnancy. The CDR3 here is CASSGHLNTEAFF. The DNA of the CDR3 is TGTGCCAGCAGCGGACACCTGAACACTGAAGCTTTCTTT.